This paragraph covers one T cell receptor beta chain sequence. Only in-frame clones appear in the TCRdb table, and some are missing; sequencing was by immunoSEQ multiplex PCR. Of about 52,000 clones listed, 86% were seen once; the top ten hold about 14%. The sample comes from a study of blood T cell repertoires in COVID-19. The sample was peripheral blood. The sequence was obtained from a man in his sixties or seventies with acute or convalescent COVID-19.

DNA for the CDR3: TGCAGCGGGGGGACAGGGATAGCTGAAGCTTTCTTT. It translates to CSGGTGIAEAFF. This chain connects TRBV29-1 to TRBJ1-1, with 9 nucleotides matching TRBD1. The length of the CDR3 is 12 residues. CDR1 is SQVTM and CDR2 is ANQGSEA in the germline V gene. V was pared by 7 bases and J by 6 bases, with 6 bases of the junction left unmatched.